These 8 T cell receptor beta chains were all obtained from the same sample, sequenced in a study of T cell repertoires in breast cancer. Paired alpha-beta TCRs of CD8+ T cells were analyzed by expanded emulsion RT-PCR. A second nested PCR with blocking oligonucleotides suppressed unpaired genes. TCRdb reanalysed the emulsion pairing reads using MiXCR and keeps one entry per CDR3 protein. Of about 40,000 distinct CDR3 sequences listed, roughly 44% were seen once; the top ten hold around three fifths. The sequenced material came from CD8+ T cells. The receptors were sampled from a pool of human donors with breast cancer or a healthy control (not recorded which).

This clonotype has only a few counts. The chain has TRBV3-1 and TRBJ2-4; 7 nucleotides line up with TRBD2. J lost 0 bases, V lost 4 bases, and 3 bases had no gene match. The germline CDR1 and CDR2 sequences are LGHDT and YNNKEL (reference sequence). The CDR3 contains 15 residues. Written as DNA, the CDR3 is TGTGCCAGCAGCCGCGGGACTATAGCCAAAAACATTCAGTACTTC. Its protein product is CASSRGTIAKNIQYF.

The chain is built from TRBV12-3 or TRBV12-4 and TRBJ1-2; unclear D gene. Trimming took off 7 bases at V and 1 base at J, with 19 bases between the two ends. The CDR3 has 16 residues. The CDR3: CASTSRIHRDNYGYTF. The CDR3 DNA reads TGTGCCAGCACCTCCCGTATTCACAGAGATAACTATGGCTACACCTTC.

With respect to this clonotype: Without the conserved terminal phenylalanine or tryptophan, this CDR3 likely stems from a read error. V and J are TRBV20-1 and TRBJ2-7, with 8 bases fitting TRBD1. This CDR3 contains 15 residues. The junction had 11 bases not matched to a gene; V was cut back by 6 bases and J by 1 base. Germline-derived CDR1 and CDR2 are DFQATT and SNEGSKA (reference sequence). The CDR3 DNA sequence: TGCAGTGCCAGTTTGAGGCACAGGGGGTCCTACGAGCAGTACTCC. Its protein is CSASLRHRGSYEQYS.

The V call is TRBV20-1, the J call TRBJ1-1; a weak D match, TRBD1 (6 bases). CDR1 is DFQATT and CDR2 is SNEGSKA in the germline V gene (reference sequence). This CDR3 spans 14 amino acids. V was shortened by 4 bases and J by 0 bases, with 12 bases between the two germline ends. The CDR3, as DNA: TGCAGTGCTACGAGGTGGGACATGAACACTGAAGCTTTCTTT. Encoded protein: CSATRWDMNTEAFF.

This chain joins TRBV27 and TRBJ2-7, with 7 nucleotides matching TRBD2. CDR1 is MNHEY and CDR2 is SMNVEV in the germline V gene (reference sequence). The CDR3 is 12 amino acids. With 8 bases clipped from V and 4 bases from J, the junction kept 5 bases outside the gene matches. The CDR3 sequence: CASWGGGYEQYF. The CDR3 DNA follows: TGTGCCAGCTGGGGGGGGGGTTACGAGCAGTACTTC.

This sequence joins TRBV19 and TRBJ2-3; no reliable D call. Trimming took 1 base from V and 0 from J, leaving 11 bases between them. The CDR3 sequence is 16 residues long. Germline V gives CDR1 LNHDA, CDR2 SQIVND (reference sequence). CDR3: CASSIVELSSTDTQYF. The CDR3 nucleotides read TGTGCCAGTAGTATAGTTGAACTATCTAGCACAGATACGCAGTATTTT.

A remark on this clonotype: Compared with germline, one end of the junction differs, possibly owing to a read error. The gene calls are TRBV28 and TRBJ1-3; 10 positions match TRBD1. CDR1 MDHEN and CDR2 SYDVKM come from the germline V gene. The CDR3 contains 16 residues. The CDR3 region is CANSSGTGDAGNTTYF. For the CDR3, the DNA is TGTGCCAACAGTTCCGGGACAGGGGATGCAGGAAACACCACATATTTT.

The gene calls are TRBV27 and TRBJ1-6, with 7 bases identical to TRBD1. V lost 7 bases and J lost 10; bases outside the gene matches: 13. The length of the CDR3 is 15 residues. Germline CDR1 is MNHEY and CDR2 is SMNVEV (reference sequence). For the CDR3, the DNA is TGTGCCAGCAAATTCGCGAGACAGGGAGGATCACCCCTCCACTTT. This encodes CASKFARQGGSPLHF.